This record looks at one TCR beta chain sequence and its context. TCRdb reanalysed the 5' RACE reads using MiXCR and keeps one entry per CDR3 protein. The sample includes under 85,000 distinct CDR3 sequences, approximately 8.1% of them seen just once. The sample belongs to a study of spatial heterogeneity in lung cancer. For the study at large: Beta-chain sequences consistently outnumbered alpha-chain sequences in detection.

The CDR3 has 15 amino acids. Looked up from germline, CDR1 is SNHLY and CDR2 is FYNNEI. With 8 bases clipped from V and 2 bases from J, the junction kept 8 bases outside the gene matches. The time point denotes: sample taken at primary tumor resection. Donation came from roughly 72 patients with untreated early-stage non-small cell lung cancer. Material: PBMCs, obtained at surgery. J is TRBJ2-3 and V is TRBV2; TRBD2 matches at 9 bases. This receptor was taken from a male donor with early-stage non-small cell lung cancer. CDR3 in DNA: TGTGCCAGCCGCCCTCTGGGACTAGCCACAGATACGCAGTATTTT. It translates to CASRPLGLATDTQYF.